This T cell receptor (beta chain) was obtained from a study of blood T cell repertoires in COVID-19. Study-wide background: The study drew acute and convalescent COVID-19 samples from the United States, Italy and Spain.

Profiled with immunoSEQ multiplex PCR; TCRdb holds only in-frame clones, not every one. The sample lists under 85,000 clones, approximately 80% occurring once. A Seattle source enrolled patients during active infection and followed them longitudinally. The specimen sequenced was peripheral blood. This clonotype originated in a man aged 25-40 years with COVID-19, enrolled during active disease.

CDR3 nucleotide sequence: TGTGCCAGCAGCCAAGCAGGGATTAATGAAAAACTGTTTTTT. Amino acid sequence: CASSQAGINEKLFF. The chain is built from TRBV3-1 (or the pseudogene TRBV3-2) and TRBJ1-4, with D possibly TRBD1 on 5 matching bases. CDR3 length equals 14 residues. Germline lookup yields CDR1 LGHDT and CDR2 YNNKEL (reference sequence). Trimming took off 1 base at V and 4 bases at J, with 7 bases between the two ends.